The 19 T cell receptor beta chains given below trace back to one sample, sequenced in a study of graft-versus-host responses after intestinal transplantation. This table comes from immunoSEQ multiplex PCR, and its TCRdb copy is limited to in-frame clones, with some not included. This repertoire shows a few thousand clones, 80% found once; its top ten account for roughly a tenth. Graft-derived tissue was subjected to processing to liberate intraepithelial and lamina propria lymphocytes. The sequences come from ileum tissue, collected 18 days after transplant. Source of these receptors: a human patient who received an intestinal transplant, so some T cells may come from the graft donor.

CDR3 nucleotides: TGTGCCAGCAGTGATAGCGGGGGCTCCTACAATGAGCAGTTCTTC. Its protein product is CASSDSGGSYNEQFF. The chain couples TRBV25-1 to TRBJ2-1; TRBD2 matches at 9 bases. Trimming removed 3 bases from V and 0 bases from J; junction bases left unmatched: 0. The CDR3 has 15 amino acids. Looked up from germline, CDR1 is MGHDK and CDR2 is SYGVNS.

A few counts support this clone. The chain carries TRBV11-2 and TRBJ2-7, with 10 bases fitting TRBD2. J lost 2 bases, V lost 3 bases, and 4 bases had no gene match. Germline V gene lookup returns CDR1 SGHAT and CDR2 FQNNGV. CDR3 length equals 15 residues. The CDR3 coding sequence is TGTGCCAGCAGCTTCATGAGCGGGGGGGCCTACGAGCAGTACTTC. It yields the protein CASSFMSGGAYEQYF.

J is TRBJ2-1 and V is TRBV19; 9 bases map to TRBD2. Germline CDR1 and CDR2: LNHDA and SQIVND (reference sequence). The CDR3 extends over 14 amino acids. J was trimmed by 0 bases and V by 8 bases; bases with no gene match: 2. CDR3 in amino acids: CASRTSASYNEQFF. The CDR3 coding sequence is TGTGCCAGTCGGACTAGCGCCTCCTACAATGAGCAGTTCTTC.

This clone came up once. The chain is built from TRBV7-3 and TRBJ2-7; 7 nucleotides line up with TRBD2. CDR1 and CDR2 (germline): SGHTA, FQGTGA. There are 15 residues in the CDR3. Trimming took 5 bases from V and 2 from J; bases not matched to a gene: 9. CDR3 DNA: TGTGCCAGCAGCCAATCGGCTAGCGGAACCTACGAGCAGTACTTC. Translating gives CASSQSASGTYEQYF.

The sample holds one count of this clone. V is TRBV19 and J is TRBJ2-3; no clear D gene. With 7 bases removed from V and 1 base from J, the gap between germline ends came to 21 bases. CDR1 and CDR2 (germline): LNHDA, SQIVND (reference sequence). This CDR3 contains 17 residues. The CDR3 sequence is CASTPFECLKGTDTQYF. The CDR3 DNA sequence: TGTGCCAGTACCCCTTTCGAGTGTCTAAAGGGCACAGATACGCAGTATTTT.

The CDR3 protein is CASRVTSGRTDTQYF. The CDR3 nucleotides are TGCGCCAGCAGAGTGACTAGCGGGAGGACAGATACGCAGTATTTT. The rearrangement uses TRBV5-1 and TRBJ2-3; 13 positions match TRBD2. Germline assignment: CDR1 SGHRS and CDR2 YFSETQ. The CDR3 sequence is 15 residues long. With V trimmed by 5 bases and J by 3 bases, 3 bases remained unmatched.

Here the CDR3 DNA reads TGCGCCAGCAGCTTGATGACGGGGACTCTGGATACGCAGTATTTT. This translates into CASSLMTGTLDTQYF. This rearrangement joins TRBV5-1 to TRBJ2-3, with D perhaps TRBD2 (6 bases). V was trimmed by 1 base and J by 6 bases, leaving 15 bases between them. The CDR3 covers 15 residues. Germline-derived CDR1 and CDR2 are SGHRS and YFSETQ.

The J gene is TRBJ2-3, the V gene TRBV10-1; D gene uncertain. Germline CDR1 WNHNN, CDR2 SYGVQD (reference sequence). The CDR3 runs 13 residues. V was trimmed by 3 bases and J by 2 bases, leaving 6 bases between them. The CDR3 sequence: CASSDSLTDTQYF. The CDR3 bases are TGCGCCAGCAGTGATAGCCTCACAGATACGCAGTATTTT.

The chain joins TRBV9 to TRBJ2-3; 8 bases align to TRBD2. The CDR3 spans 17 residues. The junction had 9 bases not matched to a gene; V was cut back by 0 bases and J by 3 bases. The germline CDR1 and CDR2 sequences are SGDLS and YYNGEE. The CDR3 sequence: CASSVVPGLGATDTQYF. CDR3 sequence (DNA): TGTGCCAGCAGCGTAGTCCCGGGACTAGGGGCGACAGATACGCAGTATTTT. Combining the CDR3 with reference TRBV9 and TRBJ2-3 gives the whole variable domain DSGVTQTPKHLITATGQRVTLRCSPRSGDLSVYWYQQSLDQGLQFLIQYYNGEERAKGNILERFSAQQFPDLHSELNLSSLELGDSALYFCASSVVPGLGATDTQYFGPGTRLTVL.

The table lists this clone with a few counts. The chain joins TRBV9 to TRBJ2-1, with 12 bases aligning to TRBD2. V was pared by 5 bases and J by 6 bases, with 3 bases of the junction left unmatched. The CDR3 is 14 amino acids. From germline, CDR1 is SGDLS and CDR2 YYNGEE. The CDR3 here is CASSSSGGANEQFF. The CDR3 bases are TGTGCCAGCAGTTCTAGCGGGGGGGCCAATGAGCAGTTCTTC. Looking up the rest from reference TRBV9 and TRBJ2-1 gives the full variable domain: DSGVTQTPKHLITATGQRVTLRCSPRSGDLSVYWYQQSLDQGLQFLIQYYNGEERAKGNILERFSAQQFPDLHSELNLSSLELGDSALYFCASSSSGGANEQFFGPGTRLTVL.

This clone has more than one count but fewer than ten. The chain links TRBV5-4 to TRBJ2-1, with 9 bases fitting TRBD1. The CDR3 sequence is 15 residues long. V lost 4 bases to trimming and J lost 4 bases; unmatched junction nucleotides: 6. CDR1 and CDR2 from the germline V gene are SGHNT and YYREEE (reference sequence). The CDR3 region has the DNA TGTGCCAGCAGCCCCACCGGGACAGGGTACAATGAGCAGTTCTTC. Translated: CASSPTGTGYNEQFF.

This clone was seen just once. The junction differs from germline at one of its ends, possibly a read error. This rearrangement joins TRBV7-3 to TRBJ1-1; D is uncertain. Germline V gives CDR1 SGHTA, CDR2 FQGTGA. This CDR3 comprises 13 residues. CDR3 bases: TGTGCCAGCAGCGTAACATTGAACACTGAAGCTTTCTTT. Protein product: CASSVTLNTEAFF.

This chain uses TRBV7-2 with TRBJ2-7; D might be TRBD2 (5 bases). The CDR3 contains 14 residues. V lost 5 bases, J lost 1 base, and 12 bases lay in between. Germline CDR1 SGHTA, CDR2 FQGNSA. CDR3 DNA sequence: TGTGCCAGCAGCCCCTGGACTTATTCCTACGAGCAGTACTTC. Translation: CASSPWTYSYEQYF.

The chain couples TRBV2 to TRBJ2-2, with D possibly being TRBD2 (5 bases). This CDR3 contains 15 residues. The ends were cut back, 2 bases at V and 5 bases at J, with 12 bases in the middle. Looked up from germline, CDR1 is SNHLY and CDR2 is FYNNEI. The CDR3 region has the DNA TGTGCCAGCAGTGAAACCCTAGGCGGGACCGGGGAGCTGTTTTTT. This gives the protein CASSETLGGTGELFF.

This clone is a singleton in its sample. The chain joins TRBV7-9 to TRBJ2-5; 14 bases line up with TRBD2. This CDR3 has 14 residues. The J segment lost 5 bases and the V segment lost 4 bases, leaving 0 bases of the junction unmatched. Germline V gene sequence: CDR1 SEHNR, CDR2 FQNEAQ (reference sequence). In nucleotides, the CDR3 is TGTGCCAGCAGCTGGACTAGCGGGGGGGAGACCCAGTACTTC. Encoded protein: CASSWTSGGETQYF.

This rearrangement joins TRBV6-1 to TRBJ2-7; 11 bases align to TRBD2. The CDR3 spans 15 residues. CDR1 is MNHNS, CDR2 SASEGT, per germline. V lost 5 bases and J lost 2; bases outside the gene matches: 5. CDR3 amino acids: CASSHLAGGTYEQYF. CDR3 in DNA: TGTGCCAGCAGTCACTTAGCGGGAGGGACCTACGAGCAGTACTTC.

This sequence joins TRBV18 and TRBJ1-6; perhaps TRBD1 as D (6 bases). CDR1 is KGHSH and CDR2 is LQKENI in the germline V gene. The CDR3 is 13 residues long. Trimming stripped 5 bases from V and 11 bases from J, with 13 bases between. DNA for the CDR3: TGTGCCAGCTCATCTACAGGGATTCCACCCCTCCACTTT. As protein: CASSSTGIPPLHF.

V gene TRBV6-5 combines with J gene TRBJ2-3; TRBD1 matches 7 bases. The CDR3 contains 14 residues. Germline CDR1 and CDR2: MNHEY and SVGAGI. Germline trimming cut 6 bases from V and 4 bases from J; bases unmatched to any gene: 7. Here the CDR3 reads CASSQGDTSDTQYF. CDR3 coding DNA: TGTGCCAGCAGCCAGGGGGATACGTCAGATACGCAGTATTTT.

This sequence joins TRBV7-6 and TRBJ2-1; the match to TRBD2 covers 8 bases. This CDR3 comprises 14 residues. Germline V gene sequence: CDR1 SGHVS, CDR2 FNYEAQ. Germline trimming cut 5 bases from V and 6 bases from J; bases unmatched to any gene: 6. The CDR3 sequence: CASSSGSSFNEQFF. As DNA, the CDR3 is TGTGCCAGCAGCAGCGGGAGTAGTTTCAATGAGCAGTTCTTC.